The rows below give T cell receptor beta chains drawn from one sample of a study of T cells after yellow fever vaccination. TCRdb re-derived calls from the 5' RACE reads in MiXCR, one entry per CDR3 protein. The sample yields approximately 120,000 distinct CDR3 sequences, 6% to 8% seen once. The source material was CD4+ T cells sorted from PBMCs, sampled 10 days after the first yellow fever vaccination. All receptors derive from a young man who received the YFV17D yellow fever vaccine. Both conserved end residues are part of each CDR3. The order of the fields is clone size, V gene, CDR3 length, D gene, J gene, CDR3 DNA, CDR3 protein. A D gene is named only where the DNA matches it firmly. Clone size, where shown, is once, few, many, or a class for clones that have expanded.

size: many; V: TRBV29-1; length: 14; D: TRBD1; J: TRBJ1-2; DNA: TGCAGCGTGGGGGACAGGGGGGGTTTCTATGGCTACACCTTC; CDR3: CSVGDRGGFYGYTF
size: many; V: TRBV11-2; length: 18; D: TRBD2; J: TRBJ2-1; DNA: TGTGCCAGCAGCTTAGGGAGGCGCGGGGGAAGGTTCGTCGATGAGCAGTTCTTC; CDR3: CASSLGRRGGRFVDEQFF
size: many; V: TRBV5-1; length: 12; D: -; J: TRBJ2-2; DNA: TGCGCCAGCCGAGCAGGGTTCGGGGAGCTGTTTTTT; CDR3: CASRAGFGELFF
size: few; V: TRBV20-1; length: 17; D: TRBD2; J: TRBJ2-3; DNA: TGCAGTGCTAGATCCTCGGCGGGGGGCCGAGCCGCAGATACGCAGTATTTT; CDR3: CSARSSAGGRAADTQYF
size: many; V: TRBV10-3; length: 13; D: -; J: TRBJ1-1; DNA: TGTGCCATCTCCCGCCCGGGGGCCACTGAAGCTTTCTTT; CDR3: CAISRPGATEAFF
size: many; V: TRBV6-2/TRBV6-3; length: 13; D: -; J: TRBJ1-1; DNA: TGTGCCAGCAGTCAAGAACTGGGAGGTGGTGCTTTCTTT; CDR3: CASSQELGGGAFF
size: many; V: TRBV18; length: 15; D: -; J: TRBJ2-5; DNA: TGTGCCAGCTCACCACGGGACAGCTTTAGCGGGACCCAGTACTTC; CDR3: CASSPRDSFSGTQYF
size: many; V: TRBV5-5; length: 14; D: -; J: TRBJ2-3; DNA: TGTGCCAGCAGCTTCGACATACCCCGGAACACGCAGTATTTT; CDR3: CASSFDIPRNTQYF
size: many; V: TRBV7-2; length: 12; D: -; J: TRBJ2-5; DNA: TGTGCCAGCAGCCCTTTTCGGGGGACCCAGTACTTC; CDR3: CASSPFRGTQYF
size: -; V: TRBV5-1; length: 15; D: TRBD1; J: TRBJ1-1; DNA: TGCGCCAGCAGCGATCCTCAGGGGGGGAACACTGAAGCTTTCTTT; CDR3: CASSDPQGGNTEAFF
size: many; V: TRBV20-1; length: 12; D: -; J: TRBJ1-1; DNA: TGCAGTGCTGGCCGCGGGGACACTGAAGCTTTCTTT; CDR3: CSAGRGDTEAFF
size: many; V: TRBV20-1; length: 15; D: -; J: TRBJ2-3; DNA: TGCAGTGCCACCCTTCCCCGGTCTAGCACAGATACGCAGTATTTT; CDR3: CSATLPRSSTDTQYF
size: many; V: TRBV14; length: 13; D: -; J: TRBJ1-2; DNA: TGTGCCAGCAGCCGCCGGACCAACTATGGCTACACCTTC; CDR3: CASSRRTNYGYTF
size: many; V: TRBV7-7; length: 16; D: TRBD1; J: TRBJ2-5; DNA: TGTGCCAGCAGCTCTTACAGGGGAATTAGTCAAGAGACCCAGTACTTC; CDR3: CASSSYRGISQETQYF
size: -; V: TRBV5-4; length: 14; D: -; J: TRBJ2-3; DNA: TGTGCCAGCAGCTTGCCCCCTGTAGCAGATACGCAGTATTTT; CDR3: CASSLPPVADTQYF
size: -; V: TRBV5-1; length: 15; D: -; J: TRBJ2-5; DNA: TGCGCCAGCAGCCCGGGCGTCGCGGCAGGGGAGACCCAGTACTTC; CDR3: CASSPGVAAGETQYF
size: many; V: TRBV6-2/TRBV6-3; length: 15; D: TRBD1; J: TRBJ1-1; DNA: TGTGCCAGCAGTTACCTGACAGGGGGGTACACTGAAGCTTTCTTT; CDR3: CASSYLTGGYTEAFF